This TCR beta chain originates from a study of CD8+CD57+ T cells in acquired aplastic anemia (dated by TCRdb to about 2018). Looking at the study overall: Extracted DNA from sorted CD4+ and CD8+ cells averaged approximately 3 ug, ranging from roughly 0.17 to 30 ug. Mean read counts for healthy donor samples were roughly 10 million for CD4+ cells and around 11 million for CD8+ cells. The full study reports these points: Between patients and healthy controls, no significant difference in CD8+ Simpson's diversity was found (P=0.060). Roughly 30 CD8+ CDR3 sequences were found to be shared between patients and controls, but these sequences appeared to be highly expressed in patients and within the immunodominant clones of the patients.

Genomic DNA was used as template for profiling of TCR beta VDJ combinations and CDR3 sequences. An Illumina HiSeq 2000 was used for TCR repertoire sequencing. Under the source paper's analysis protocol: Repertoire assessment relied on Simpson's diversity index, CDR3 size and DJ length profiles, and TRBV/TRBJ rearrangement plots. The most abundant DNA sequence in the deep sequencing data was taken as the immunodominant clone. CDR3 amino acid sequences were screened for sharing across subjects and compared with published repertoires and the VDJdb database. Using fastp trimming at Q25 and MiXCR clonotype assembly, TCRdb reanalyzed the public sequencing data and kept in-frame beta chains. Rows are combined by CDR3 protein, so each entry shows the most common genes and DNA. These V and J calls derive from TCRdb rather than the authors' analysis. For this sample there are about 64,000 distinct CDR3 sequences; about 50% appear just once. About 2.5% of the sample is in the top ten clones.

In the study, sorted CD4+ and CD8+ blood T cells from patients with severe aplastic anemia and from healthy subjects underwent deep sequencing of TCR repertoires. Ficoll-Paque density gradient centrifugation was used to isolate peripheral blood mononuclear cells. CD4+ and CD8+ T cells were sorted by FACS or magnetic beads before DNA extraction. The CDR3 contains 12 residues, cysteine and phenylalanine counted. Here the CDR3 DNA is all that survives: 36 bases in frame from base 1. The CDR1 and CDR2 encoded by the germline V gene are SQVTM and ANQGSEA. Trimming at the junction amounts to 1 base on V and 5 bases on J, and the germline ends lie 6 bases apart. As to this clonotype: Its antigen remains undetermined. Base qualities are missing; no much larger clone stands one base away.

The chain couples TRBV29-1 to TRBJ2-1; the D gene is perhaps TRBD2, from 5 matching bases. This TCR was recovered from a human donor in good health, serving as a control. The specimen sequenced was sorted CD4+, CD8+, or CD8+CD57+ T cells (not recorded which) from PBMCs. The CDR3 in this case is CSVEGENNEQFF. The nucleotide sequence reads TGCAGCGTTGAAGGGGAGAACAATGAGCAGTTCTTC.